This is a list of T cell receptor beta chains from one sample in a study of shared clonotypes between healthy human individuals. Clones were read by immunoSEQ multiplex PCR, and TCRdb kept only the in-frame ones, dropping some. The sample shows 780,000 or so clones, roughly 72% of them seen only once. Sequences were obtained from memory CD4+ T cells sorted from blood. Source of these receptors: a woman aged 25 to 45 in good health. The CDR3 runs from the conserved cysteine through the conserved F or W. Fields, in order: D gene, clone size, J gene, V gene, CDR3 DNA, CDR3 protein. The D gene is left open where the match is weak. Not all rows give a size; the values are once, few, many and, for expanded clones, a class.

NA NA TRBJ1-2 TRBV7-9 TGTGCCAGCAGCTTAGGAGGGATGAACTATGGCTACACCTTC CASSLGGMNYGYTF
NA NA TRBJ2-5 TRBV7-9 TGTGCCAGCAGCTTACTCCTGACTAATCAAGAGACCCAGTACTTC CASSLLLTNQETQYF
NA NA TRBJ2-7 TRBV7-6 TGTGCCAGCAGCTTACAGGACGGGAGCTCCTACGAGCAGTACTTC CASSLQDGSSYEQYF
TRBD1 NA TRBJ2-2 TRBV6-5 TGTGCCAGCAGTTACTCGAGACAGGGCGCCGGGGAGCTGTTTTTT CASSYSRQGAGELFF
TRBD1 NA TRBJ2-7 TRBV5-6 TGTGCCAGCAGCTTCCGGGGGACAGGGAGAGAGCAGTACTTC CASSFRGTGREQYF
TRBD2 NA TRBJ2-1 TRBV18 TGTGCCAGCTCGCCCCGTGGGGGGGGCTACAATGAGCAGTTCTTC CASSPRGGGYNEQFF
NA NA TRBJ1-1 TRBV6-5 TGTGCCAGCAGTCCCCGGACTGGGAACACTGAAGCTTTCTTT CASSPRTGNTEAFF
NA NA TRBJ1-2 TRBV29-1 TGCAGCGCCTTCCAAAGGGGGGAGGGCTATGGCTACACCTTC CSAFQRGEGYGYTF
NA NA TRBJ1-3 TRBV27 TGTGCCAGCAGTTTGAAGGGTTATACTGGAAACACCATATATTTT CASSLKGYTGNTIYF
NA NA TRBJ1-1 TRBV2 TGTGCCAGCAGTGCGGAAGGGGGAACTGAAGCTTTCTTT CASSAEGGTEAFF
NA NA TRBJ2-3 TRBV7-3 TGTGCCAGCAGCTCCACAGGGACAGATACGCAGTATTTT CASSSTGTDTQYF
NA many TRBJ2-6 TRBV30 TGTGCCTGCAAAGGGGCCTCTGGGGCCAACGTCCTGACTTTC CACKGASGANVLTF
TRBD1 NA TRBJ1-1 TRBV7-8 TGTGCCAGCAGCCCGTCCGGGACAGTGAACACTGAAGCTTTCTTT CASSPSGTVNTEAFF
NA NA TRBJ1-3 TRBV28 TGTGCCAGCAGCTGGGGCGGCGGCCGCTGGGGAAACACCATATATTTT CASSWGGGRWGNTIYF